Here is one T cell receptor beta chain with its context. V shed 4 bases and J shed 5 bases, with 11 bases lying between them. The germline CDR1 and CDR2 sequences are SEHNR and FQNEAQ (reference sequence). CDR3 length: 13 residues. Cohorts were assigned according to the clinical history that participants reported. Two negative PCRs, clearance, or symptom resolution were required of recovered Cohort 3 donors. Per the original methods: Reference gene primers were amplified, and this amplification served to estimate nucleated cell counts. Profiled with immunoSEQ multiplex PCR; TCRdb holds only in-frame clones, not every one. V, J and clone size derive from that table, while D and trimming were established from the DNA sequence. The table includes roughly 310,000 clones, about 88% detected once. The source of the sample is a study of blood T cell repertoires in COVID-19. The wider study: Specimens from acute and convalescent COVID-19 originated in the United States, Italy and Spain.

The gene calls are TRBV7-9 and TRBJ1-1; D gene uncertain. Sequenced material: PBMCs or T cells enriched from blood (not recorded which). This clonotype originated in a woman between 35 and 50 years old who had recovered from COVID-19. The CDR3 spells CASSYSMRTEAFF. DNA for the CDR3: TGTGCCAGCAGCTATTCTATGAGGACTGAAGCTTTCTTT.